The T cell receptor beta chain described here comes from a study of blood T cell repertoires in COVID-19 (dated by TCRdb to about 2020). Broadly, across the study: Samples from collaborators originated in the United States, Italy and Spain and spanned both the acute and convalescent phases of COVID-19. The material from the prospective study consisted of cDNA or gDNA derived from T cells, B-cell-depleted T cells, or PBMCs. The dataset comprised deeply sampled blood TCRbeta repertoires from subjects exposed to, actively infected with, or recovered from COVID-19. The repertoires were released in a freely available public database intended as a resource for research on the immune response to SARS-CoV-2. Samples were obtained from the ongoing ImmuneRACE study (first 160 participants) and from about 1,300 subjects provided by 6 global collaborators. Sample metadata almost always included a de-identified subject ID, COVID-19 status, age in years and sex. Where HLA class I and class II types were available, the types were taken from metadata supplied by the sample provider, not from assay-based typing.

To note about this clone: The antigen it binds to is not known. The sample holds no much larger clone one base away, and base qualities are not on file.

Broad study findings and their caveats: The amount of clinical and demographic metadata varied by source and participant and was provided uncurated.

One collaborating source in Seattle enrolled patients during active infection and followed them longitudinally through the course of disease. Collaborating institutions collected whole blood in K2EDTA tubes following their own protocols. For TCRbeta analysis, collaborators shipped samples in one of three forms: frozen whole blood, isolated PBMCs, or DNA extracted from either of those sample types. TCRbeta CDR3 regions were amplified from genomic DNA by means of the immunoSEQ Assay, a bias-controlled multiplex PCR. The study's processing was this. Nucleated cell counts per sample were estimated from amplification of reference gene primers within the assay. Sequence reads were collapsed and filtered to measure the absolute abundance of every unique TCRbeta CDR3 rearrangement. For each sample, productive Simpson clonality was calculated as the square root of Simpson's diversity index over productive rearrangements. TCRdb limited this immuneACCESS table to in-frame rearrangements with V and J called. A share of clones is missing; checked studies link under half to unresolved V genes, and the rest is unexplained. That table supplies the V and J calls and clone size; D and trimming were determined from the DNA. The table for this sample lists over 15,000 clones; about 89% of them were counted only once. The biggest ten clones account for under 35% of the sample.

From the cysteine up to the phenylalanine, the CDR3 has a length of 14 residues. Only the CDR3 DNA is retained, 42 bases long and in frame from the first base. Trimming takes 3 bases off V and 9 bases off J; junction bases not matched to a gene: 8. The germline V gene provides CDR1 SGHVS and CDR2 FQNEAQ. Sequences were obtained from peripheral blood. The receptor was derived from a woman at least 80 years old with COVID-19, enrolled during active disease. The V and J segments used are TRBV7-8 and TRBJ1-5, with 7 middle bases fitting TRBD1. The CDR3 reads CASSLTGPRGPQHF. The nucleotide sequence reads as follows: TGTGCCAGCAGCTTGACAGGGCCTCGGGGGCCCCAGCATTTT. The full variable domain, completed from the reference TRBV7-8 and TRBJ1-5 proteins outside the CDR3, reads GAGVSQSPRYKVAKRGQDVALRCDPISGHVSLFWYQQALGQGPEFLTYFQNEAQLDKSGLPSDRFFAERPEGSVSTLKIQRTQQEDSAVYLCASSLTGPRGPQHFGDGTRLSIL.